The present T cell receptor beta chain was sequenced within a study of T cells expressing NK-cell markers. This CDR3 contains 13 residues. CDR1 is SGDLS, CDR2 YYNGEE, per germline. TCRdb re-called the 5' RACE reads and gives one entry per CDR3 protein, without DNA. The table gives 250,000 or so distinct CDR3 sequences; the top ten clones make up more than 3.5% of it. The TCR was taken from a woman between 18 and 75 years old in good health. This chain links TRBV9 with TRBJ1-2; TCRdb indicates TRBD1, and absent DNA this call remains unverified. The sample comprised blood T cells: a sorted CD56 or NKG2C T cell subset, CD4+ or CD8+ T cells, or bulk PBMC T cells (not recorded which). CDR3 region: CASSRQGAGGYTF.